Detailed here is one T cell receptor (beta chain). The germline CDR1 and CDR2 sequences are SGHNT and YYREEE (reference sequence). V lost 0 bases and J 5 bases, leaving 11 bases between the germline ends. The CDR3 spans 14 residues. The record originates from a study of identical twins. TCRdb independently ran MiXCR on the 5' RACE reads; one entry per CDR3 protein. The table lists more than 400,000 distinct CDR3 sequences, approximately 14% of them singletons, with roughly 0.44% in the top ten. This sample was also put to use in a study of yellow fever vaccine responses in identical twins.

Sequenced sample: CD4+ T cells sorted from blood. V gene TRBV5-4 combines with J gene TRBJ2-5; D gene unclear. The source of this sequence is a woman between 18 and 30 years old in good health. CDR3 amino acids: CASSLGAGDETQYF. The CDR3 bases are TGTGCCAGCAGCTTGGGTGCTGGTGATGAGACCCAGTACTTC. Full variable domain (rest looked up from reference TRBV5-4 and TRBJ2-5): ETGVTQSPTHLIKTRGQQVTLRCSSQSGHNTVSWYQQALGQGPQFIFQYYREEENGRGNFPPRFSGLQFPNYSSELNVNALELDDSALYLCASSLGAGDETQYFGPGTRLLVL.